The 28 T cell receptor beta chains in this list originate from one sample, sequenced in a study of T and B cells in COVID-19 patients. Multiplex PCR with BIOMED2 TRB-A/B primer pools amplified TRB rearrangements. One entry per CDR3 protein results from TCRdb running MiXCR on the multiplex PCR reads. In the table there are 5,500 to 8,500 distinct CDR3 sequences, around 21% of which are singletons. TRB was amplified from around 250-460 ng of blood genomic DNA. The sample was blood. These receptors originate from a human donor who had recovered from COVID-19.

The chain recombines TRBV12-3 or TRBV12-4 with TRBJ2-5; the match to TRBD1 covers 8 bases. The CDR3 extends over 15 amino acids. V lost 5 bases to trimming and J lost 2 bases; unmatched junction nucleotides: 7. The CDR3 region is CASSLGQGPQETQYF. The DNA for the CDR3 is TGTGCCAGCAGTCTAGGACAGGGACCTCAAGAGACCCAGTACTTC.

Many counts were recorded for this clonotype. The V gene is TRBV13, the J gene TRBJ2-1, with D tentatively TRBD2 (6 bases). The germline V gene encodes CDR1 PRHDT and CDR2 FYEKMQ (reference sequence). The V end lost 5 bases, the J end lost 8 bases, and 10 bases lay between the germline ends. The CDR3 totals 12 residues. Written as DNA, the CDR3 is TGTGCCAGCAGCCCCGGGGAGGATGAGCAGTTCTTC. It yields the protein CASSPGEDEQFF.

The table lists this clonotype with a few counts. CDR3 in amino acids: CASSFTEGLNEQFF. The CDR3 DNA reads as TGCGCCAGCAGCTTTACGGAGGGATTGAATGAGCAGTTCTTC. This sequence joins TRBV5-1 and TRBJ2-1; D is perhaps TRBD2 (6 bases). This CDR3 is built from 14 residues. The V gene lost 2 bases and the J gene lost 7 bases, with 13 bases spanning the gap. Germline lookup yields CDR1 SGHRS and CDR2 YFSETQ.

This sequence joins TRBV12-3 or TRBV12-4 and TRBJ2-1, with 9 nucleotides matching TRBD2. CDR3 length: 17 amino acids. V was clipped by 8 bases and J by 1 base; unmatched bases: 12. The CDR3 DNA is TGTGCCAGCTGGCCCGTGGGGAGCGGGGGGTCCTACAATGAGCAGTTCTTC. It codes for CASWPVGSGGSYNEQFF.

This clonotype was seen more than once but under ten times. The chain carries TRBV6-5 and TRBJ1-5, with D possibly TRBD1 on 5 matching bases. V was pared by 0 bases and J by 10 bases, with 10 bases between. CDR1 is MNHEY and CDR2 is SVGAGI in the germline V gene. There are 13 residues in the CDR3. For the CDR3, the DNA is TGTGCCAGCAGTTACTCGGAAAGGACACCCCAGCATTTT. This codes for CASSYSERTPQHF.

This clonotype is judged medium-sized (0.01 to 0.1%). This chain uses TRBV6-2 or TRBV6-3 with TRBJ2-6; no definite D call. The V gene's germline CDR1 is MNHEY and CDR2 SVGEGT. The CDR3 consists of 14 residues. Trimming removed 6 bases from V and 0 bases from J, with 6 bases in between. The CDR3 nucleotides read TGTGCCAGCAGCCAGAGCTCTGGGGCCAACGTCCTGACTTTC. Translation gives CASSQSSGANVLTF.

DNA for the CDR3: TGCGCCAGCAGCCCCGGGACTAGCGGGCCCTACAATGAGCAGTTCTTC. This gives the protein CASSPGTSGPYNEQFF. This chain connects TRBV5-1 to TRBJ2-1, with 12 positions matching TRBD2. V was pared by 4 bases and J by 2 bases, with 4 bases of the junction left unmatched. Germline CDR1 and CDR2: SGHRS and YFSETQ. There are 16 residues in the CDR3.

This clonotype was picked up a small number of times. The V and J genes are TRBV11-1 and TRBJ2-3, with 10 positions matching TRBD2. The J segment lost 1 base and the V segment lost 3 bases, leaving 4 bases of the junction unmatched. From germline, CDR1 is SGHAT and CDR2 FQDESV (reference sequence). The CDR3 extends over 16 amino acids. The CDR3 coding sequence is TGTGCCAGCAGCTTCCTAGCGGGGGCCGGCACAGATACGCAGTATTTT. It yields the protein CASSFLAGAGTDTQYF.

This clonotype is categorized as medium-sized. The chain carries TRBV19 and TRBJ2-1; 9 bases fit TRBD1. The CDR3 has 12 residues. Losses at the gene ends were 3 bases for V and 13 bases for J; bases not matched to a gene: 4. Germline lookup yields CDR1 LNHDA and CDR2 SQIVND (reference sequence). CDR3 residues: CASSMTGGEQFF. In DNA form, the CDR3 reads TGTGCCAGTAGTATGACAGGGGGTGAACAGTTCTTC.

V and J are TRBV5-5 and TRBJ1-1; 8 bases agree with TRBD1. Germline CDR1 and CDR2: SGHKS and YYEKEE (reference sequence). After removal of 5 bases from V and 3 bases from J, the junction contained 9 bases not matched to a gene. The CDR3 sequence is 15 residues long. The chain's CDR3 is CASRRQGRRDTEAFF. In DNA form, the CDR3 reads TGTGCCAGCAGACGACAGGGGAGGAGGGACACTGAAGCTTTCTTT.

Within the sample, this clonotype is medium-sized. V is TRBV6-4 and J is TRBJ2-2; D gene ambiguous. The V gene's germline CDR1 is MRHNA and CDR2 SNTAGT. The CDR3 length is 16 residues. Trimming removed 4 bases at V and 0 bases at J, with 12 bases between. The CDR3 DNA reads as TGTGCCAGCAGTGGTGGCGACGGCGCGAACACCGGGGAGCTGTTTTTT. Translation gives CASSGGDGANTGELFF.

This clonotype is judged medium-sized. V gene TRBV15 combines with J gene TRBJ2-3; D is ambiguous. The CDR3 is made up of 15 amino acids. CDR1 LNHNV and CDR2 YYDKDF come from the germline V gene (reference sequence). The V gene lost 0 bases and the J gene lost 3 bases, with 10 bases spanning the gap. The CDR3 spells CATSRDGLETDTQYF. The CDR3 DNA sequence: TGTGCCACCAGCAGAGATGGTCTAGAAACAGATACGCAGTATTTT. Combining the CDR3 with reference TRBV15 and TRBJ2-3 gives the whole variable domain DAMVIQNPRYQVTQFGKPVTLSCSQTLNHNVMYWYQQKSSQAPKLLFHYYDKDFNNEADTPDNFQSRRPNTSFCFLDIRSPGLGDTAMYLCATSRDGLETDTQYFGPGTRLTVL.

A note on this clonotype: Being one base from a much bigger clone, this may be a read error. This sequence joins TRBV7-2 and TRBJ2-7; the D call may be TRBD1 or TRBD2 (5 bases each). V lost 5 bases, J lost 2 bases, and 16 bases lay in between. Germline V CDR1 and CDR2: SGHTA, FQGNSA. CDR3 length: 15 residues. DNA of the CDR3: TGTGCCAGCAGCACCCAGGTCGGGGCTGCCTACGAGCAGTACTTC. This encodes CASSTQVGAAYEQYF. Full variable domain (rest looked up from reference TRBV7-2 and TRBJ2-7): GAGVSQSPSNKVTEKGKDVELRCDPISGHTALYWYRQSLGQGLEFLIYFQGNSAPDKSGLPSDRFSAERTGGSVSTLTIQRTQQEDSAVYLCASSTQVGAAYEQYFGPGTRLTVT.

Turning to this clonotype: A single base separates this from a much larger clone, so it may be a read error. The CDR3 DNA follows: TGTGTCAGCAGCTTGTCCTCGATGGGCCGGGTGAGCGGCTACACCTTC. It yields the protein CVSSLSSMGRVSGYTF. This sequence joins TRBV5-4 and TRBJ1-2; D call uncertain. The CDR3 has 16 residues. CDR1 is SGHNT and CDR2 is YYREEE in the germline V gene (reference sequence).

The CDR3 bases are TGTGCCAGCAGTTACGCCGGAGGGGGCGTGGACGAGCAGTACTTC. Its translation: CASSYAGGGVDEQYF. The J gene is TRBJ2-7, the V gene TRBV6-5; the D gene is possibly TRBD1 (7 bases). V lost 2 bases to trimming and J lost 5 bases, with 16 bases between them. The CDR3 sequence is 15 residues long. Germline CDR1 and CDR2: MNHEY and SVGAGI.

In its sample, this clonotype is medium-sized. The rearrangement joins TRBV6-5 to TRBJ1-2; 9 bases fit TRBD1. This CDR3 region has 15 residues. The germline V gene encodes CDR1 MNHEY and CDR2 SVGAGI. Trimming took 5 bases from V and 8 from J; bases not matched to a gene: 12. CDR3 loop: CASSRSRTGDRGYTF. CDR3 nucleotide sequence: TGTGCCAGCAGTCGATCTAGGACAGGGGATCGCGGCTACACCTTC.

This clonotype ranks as medium-sized. The J gene is TRBJ2-5, the V gene TRBV5-4; D possibly uses TRBD1 or TRBD2 (5 bases each). V was cut by 2 bases and J by 4 bases, with 9 bases left in between. Germline-derived CDR1 and CDR2 are SGHNT and YYREEE (reference sequence). The CDR3 covers 13 residues. The CDR3 coding sequence is TGTGCCAGCAGCTTTCAGGGAGTAGAGACCCAGTACTTC. Its translation: CASSFQGVETQYF.

This clonotype occurred many times. This rearrangement joins TRBV18 to TRBJ1-1, with a weak D call TRBD1 (6 bases). This CDR3 spans 13 amino acids. Per the germline V gene, CDR1 is KGHSH and CDR2 is LQKENI. V was clipped by 6 bases and J by 4 bases, with 12 bases between them. For the CDR3, the DNA is TGTGCCAGCTCGGGACACCAGGGCACTGAAGCTTTCTTT. Its protein is CASSGHQGTEAFF.

In its sample, this clonotype was seen a few times. V gene TRBV7-9 combines with J gene TRBJ2-7; possible D gene TRBD1, 6 bases. Between the trimmed V and J ends, which lost 2 bases and 5 bases, there was a span of 7 bases. CDR3 size: 12 residues. Germline CDR1 is SEHNR and CDR2 is FQNEAQ (reference sequence). The CDR3 nucleotides read TGTGCCAGCAGCTTAAGGACAGACGAGCAGTACTTC. Its protein product is CASSLRTDEQYF. The full variable domain, in which reference TRBV7-9 and TRBJ2-7 provide the parts outside the CDR3, is DTGVSQNPRHKITKRGQNVTFRCDPISEHNRLYWYRQTLGQGPEFLTYFQNEAQLEKSRLLSDRFSAERPKGSFSTLEIQRTEQGDSAMYLCASSLRTDEQYFGPGTRLTVT.

J is TRBJ2-1 and V is TRBV7-9; TRBD2 matches at 7 bases. The germline V gene encodes CDR1 SEHNR and CDR2 FQNEAQ (reference sequence). The CDR3 length is 16 residues. The trim removed 2 bases at V and 7 bases at J, leaving 11 bases unmatched. The DNA of the CDR3 is TGTGCCAGCAGCTTACTAGCGGCCACCTCTGGGAATGAGCAGTTCTTC. Amino acid sequence: CASSLLAATSGNEQFF.

By share of the sample, this clonotype is medium-sized. CDR3: CASSPSGPLYGYTF. CDR3 DNA: TGTGCCAGCAGCCCTTCGGGGCCACTCTATGGCTACACCTTC. The chain has TRBV6-5 and TRBJ1-2; possible D gene TRBD1, 5 bases. Germline V gene lookup returns CDR1 MNHEY and CDR2 SVGAGI. The length of the CDR3 is 14 residues. The V gene lost 6 bases and the J gene lost 4 bases, with 15 bases spanning the gap.

This clonotype was counted a single time. The chain has TRBV5-4 and TRBJ2-5; 9 bases align to TRBD1. The V gene end was trimmed by 4 bases and the J gene end by 1 base; junction bases not matched to a gene: 2. Germline V gene lookup returns CDR1 SGHNT and CDR2 YYREEE (reference sequence). This CDR3 comprises 14 residues. In nucleotides, the CDR3 is TGTGCCAGCAGCAACAGGGGGCCCCAAGAGACCCAGTACTTC. Protein sequence: CASSNRGPQETQYF.

In its sample, this clonotype is medium-sized. V is TRBV18 and J is TRBJ2-2; TRBD2 matches 7 bases. In germline, CDR1 is KGHSH, CDR2 LQKENI. This CDR3 contains 15 residues. V dropped 3 bases and J dropped 2; count of bases not matched to a gene: 3. CDR3 DNA: TGTGCCAGCTCACCGAGCGGGGACAACACCGGGGAGCTGTTTTTT. It translates to CASSPSGDNTGELFF.

The V call is TRBV5-6, the J call TRBJ1-4; TRBD1 matches 9 bases. This CDR3 spans 15 amino acids. Germline CDR1 is SGHDT and CDR2 is YYEEEE. The ends lost 5 bases at V and 2 bases at J; junction bases unmatched: 4. This CDR3 reads CASRGQGWTNEKLFF. Here the CDR3 DNA reads TGTGCCAGCAGGGGACAGGGTTGGACTAATGAAAAACTGTTTTTT.

There are a few counts of this clonotype. The rearrangement uses TRBV12-3 or TRBV12-4 and TRBJ1-5, with D perhaps matching TRBD1 (5 bases). CDR3 length: 16 amino acids. V lost 6 bases and J lost 2, with 17 bases in between. CDR3: CASSPLMGDRNQPQHF. The CDR3 DNA follows: TGTGCCAGCAGCCCCCTGATGGGGGATCGCAATCAGCCCCAGCATTTT.

This clonotype is deemed medium-sized. The chain couples TRBV6-1 to TRBJ2-6, with D tentatively TRBD2 (5 bases). The V gene lost 6 bases and the J gene lost 0 bases, with 9 bases spanning the gap. CDR1 and CDR2 from the germline V gene are MNHNS and SASEGT. There are 15 residues in the CDR3. The CDR3: CASSGLPSGANVLTF. The CDR3 DNA reads as TGTGCCAGCAGCGGACTTCCCTCTGGGGCCAACGTCCTGACTTTC.

In its sample, this clonotype was seen a few times. The chain uses TRBV12-3 or TRBV12-4 and TRBJ1-1, with TRBD1 matching over 7 bases. V gave up 6 bases and J gave up 0 bases; unmatched junction bases: 4. The CDR3 is 14 amino acids. As DNA, the CDR3 is TGTGCCAGCAGGCAGACAGGGATGAACACTGAAGCTTTCTTT. Amino acid sequence: CASRQTGMNTEAFF.

The V call is TRBV10-3, the J call TRBJ1-4, with D unclear. Trimming shortened V by 6 bases and J by 13 bases, and 24 bases separated the two germline ends. Germline CDR1 reads ENHRY; CDR2 reads SYGVKD. This CDR3 contains 15 residues. In DNA form, the CDR3 reads TGTGCCATCAGGCCCGGACGGGCTGGAGATGATGTACTGTTTTTT. It yields the protein CAIRPGRAGDDVLFF.